This TCR beta chain was obtained from a study of blood T cell repertoires in COVID-19. Study-level background: PBMCs, B-cell-depleted T cells, or T cells provided the cDNA or gDNA that made up the material.

This CDR3 has 16 amino acids. CDR1 and CDR2 (germline): MGHDK, SYGVNS. V shed 3 bases, J shed 4 bases, and the junction held 10 bases outside the gene matches. How the authors handled the data: Researchers report that nucleated cell counts were estimated from reference gene primer amplification. The protocol was immunoSEQ multiplex PCR, while the TCRdb copy is restricted to in-frame clones and leaves out a portion. For V, J and clone size, that table is used; D and trimming come from the DNA. The table lists 450,000 to 500,000 clones, roughly 88% of them singletons, with 3% to 3.5% in the top ten. V is TRBV25-1 and J is TRBJ2-7; 9 bases agree with TRBD1. The sample consisted of peripheral blood. The clonotype originates from a human donor in a cohort sampled during active COVID-19. CDR3 DNA sequence: TGTGCCAGCAGTGATTCCGGTCAGACAGGGGGTTACGAGCAGTACTTC. It codes for CASSDSGQTGGYEQYF.